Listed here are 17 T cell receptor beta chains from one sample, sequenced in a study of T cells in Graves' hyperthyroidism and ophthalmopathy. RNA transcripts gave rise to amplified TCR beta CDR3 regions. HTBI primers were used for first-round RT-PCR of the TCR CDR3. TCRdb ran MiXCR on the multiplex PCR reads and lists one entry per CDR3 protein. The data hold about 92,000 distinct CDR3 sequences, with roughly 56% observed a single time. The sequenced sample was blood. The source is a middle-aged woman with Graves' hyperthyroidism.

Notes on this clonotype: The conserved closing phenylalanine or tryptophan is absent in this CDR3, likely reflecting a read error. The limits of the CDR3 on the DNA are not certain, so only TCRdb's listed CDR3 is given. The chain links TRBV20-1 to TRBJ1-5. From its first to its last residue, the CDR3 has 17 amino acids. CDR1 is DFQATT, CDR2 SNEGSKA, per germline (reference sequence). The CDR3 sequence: CSARPRGGGRAISPSMV.

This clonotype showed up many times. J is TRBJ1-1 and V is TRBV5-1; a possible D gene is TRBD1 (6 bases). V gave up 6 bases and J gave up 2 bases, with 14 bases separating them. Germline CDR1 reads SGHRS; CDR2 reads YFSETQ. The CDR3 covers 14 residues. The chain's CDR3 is CASKDQQGNTEAFF. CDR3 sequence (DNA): TGCGCCAGCAAAGACCAACAGGGAAACACTGAAGCTTTCTTT.

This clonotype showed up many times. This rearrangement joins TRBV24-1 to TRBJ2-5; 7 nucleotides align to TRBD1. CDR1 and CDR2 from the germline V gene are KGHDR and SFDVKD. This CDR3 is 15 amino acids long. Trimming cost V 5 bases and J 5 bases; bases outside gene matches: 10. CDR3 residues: CATSVLDRVGETQYF. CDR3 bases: TGTGCCACCAGTGTCCTAGACAGGGTGGGCGAGACCCAGTACTTC.

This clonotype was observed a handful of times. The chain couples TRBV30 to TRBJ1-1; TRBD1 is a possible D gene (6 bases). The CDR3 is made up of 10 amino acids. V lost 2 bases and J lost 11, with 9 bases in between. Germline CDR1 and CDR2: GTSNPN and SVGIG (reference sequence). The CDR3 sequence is CAWSRDRAFF. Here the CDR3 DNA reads TGTGCCTGGAGTCGAGACAGGGCTTTCTTT. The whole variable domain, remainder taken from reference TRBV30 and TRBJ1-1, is SQTIHQWPATLVQPVGSPLSLECTVEGTSNPNLYWYRQAAGRGLQLLFYSVGIGQISSEVPQNLSASRPQDRQFILSSKKLLLSDSGFYLCAWSRDRAFFGQGTRLTVV.

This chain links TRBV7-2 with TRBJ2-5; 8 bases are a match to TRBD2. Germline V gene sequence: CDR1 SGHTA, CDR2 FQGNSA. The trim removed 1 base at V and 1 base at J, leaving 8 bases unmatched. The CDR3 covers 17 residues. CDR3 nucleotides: TGTGCCAGCAGCTTAGGGGCTGTAGCGGGACTCCAAGAGACCCAGTACTTC. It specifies CASSLGAVAGLQETQYF.

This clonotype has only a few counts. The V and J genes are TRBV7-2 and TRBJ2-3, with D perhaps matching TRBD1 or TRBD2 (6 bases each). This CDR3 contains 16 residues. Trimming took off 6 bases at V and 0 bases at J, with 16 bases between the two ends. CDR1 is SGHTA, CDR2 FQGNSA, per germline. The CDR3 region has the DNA TGTGCCAGCAGTTTATTGTCGGGGGCTAGCACAGATACGCAGTATTTT. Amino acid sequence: CASSLLSGASTDTQYF.

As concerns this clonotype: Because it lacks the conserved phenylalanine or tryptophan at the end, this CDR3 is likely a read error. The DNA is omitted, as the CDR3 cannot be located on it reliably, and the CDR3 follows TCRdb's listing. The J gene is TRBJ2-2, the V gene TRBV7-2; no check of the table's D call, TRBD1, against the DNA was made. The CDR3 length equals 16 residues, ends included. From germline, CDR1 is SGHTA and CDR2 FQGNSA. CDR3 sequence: CASSSRPEANTGELRT.

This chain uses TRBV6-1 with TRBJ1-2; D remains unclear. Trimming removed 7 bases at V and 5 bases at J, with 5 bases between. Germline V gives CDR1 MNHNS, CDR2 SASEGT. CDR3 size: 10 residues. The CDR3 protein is CASKAYGYTF. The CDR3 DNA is TGTGCCAGCAAGGCATATGGCTACACCTTC.

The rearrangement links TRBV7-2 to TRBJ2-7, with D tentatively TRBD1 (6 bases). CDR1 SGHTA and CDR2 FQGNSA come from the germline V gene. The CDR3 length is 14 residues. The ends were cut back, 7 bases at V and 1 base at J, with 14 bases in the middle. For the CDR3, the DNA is TGTGCCAGCAATCCGACAGGTTTTTCCTACGAGCAGTACTTC. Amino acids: CASNPTGFSYEQYF.

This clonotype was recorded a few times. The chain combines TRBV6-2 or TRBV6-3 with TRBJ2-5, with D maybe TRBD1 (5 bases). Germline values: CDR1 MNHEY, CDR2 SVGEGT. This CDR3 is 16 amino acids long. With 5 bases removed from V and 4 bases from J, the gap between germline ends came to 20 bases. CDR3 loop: CASSKPVVGLGETQYF. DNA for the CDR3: TGTGCCAGCAGTAAGCCCGTCGTGGGGCTCGGAGAGACCCAGTACTTC.

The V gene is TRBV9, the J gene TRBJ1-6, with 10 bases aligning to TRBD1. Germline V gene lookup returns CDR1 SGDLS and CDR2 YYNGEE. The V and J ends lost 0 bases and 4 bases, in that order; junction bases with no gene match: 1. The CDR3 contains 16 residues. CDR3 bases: TGTGCCAGCAGCGTAGGACAGGGGGCGTATAATTCACCCCTCCACTTT. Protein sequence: CASSVGQGAYNSPLHF.

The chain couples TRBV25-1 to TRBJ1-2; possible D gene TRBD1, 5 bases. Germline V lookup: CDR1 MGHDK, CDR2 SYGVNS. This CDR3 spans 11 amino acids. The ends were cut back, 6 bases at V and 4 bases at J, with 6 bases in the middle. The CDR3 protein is CASRQAYGYTF. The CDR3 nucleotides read TGTGCCAGCAGACAGGCCTATGGCTACACCTTC.

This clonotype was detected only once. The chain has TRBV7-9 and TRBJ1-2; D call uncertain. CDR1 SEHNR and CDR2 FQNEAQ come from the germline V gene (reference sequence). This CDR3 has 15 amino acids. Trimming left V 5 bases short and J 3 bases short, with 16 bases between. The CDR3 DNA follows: TGTGCCAGCAGCCCCGACGGGCACGGGGACTATGGCTACACCTTC. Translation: CASSPDGHGDYGYTF.

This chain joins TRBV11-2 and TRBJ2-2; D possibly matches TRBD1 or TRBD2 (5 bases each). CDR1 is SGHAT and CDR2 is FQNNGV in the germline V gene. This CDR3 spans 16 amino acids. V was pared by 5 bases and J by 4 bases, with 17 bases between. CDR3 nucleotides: TGTGCCAGCAGCCTCCGGGGCGGAACGAGCACCGGGGAGCTGTTTTTT. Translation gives CASSLRGGTSTGELFF.

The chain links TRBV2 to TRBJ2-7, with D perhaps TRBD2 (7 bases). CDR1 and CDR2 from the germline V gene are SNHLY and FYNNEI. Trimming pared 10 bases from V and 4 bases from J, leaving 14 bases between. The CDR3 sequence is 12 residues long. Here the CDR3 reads CATGGGQYEQYF. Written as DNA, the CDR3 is TGTGCCACTGGGGGGGGGCAATACGAGCAGTACTTC. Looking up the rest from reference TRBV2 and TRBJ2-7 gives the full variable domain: EPEVTQTPSHQVTQMGQEVILRCVPISNHLYFYWYRQILGQKVEFLVSFYNNEISEKSEIFDDQFSVERPDGSNFTLKIRSTKLEDSAMYFCATGGGQYEQYFGPGTRLTVT.

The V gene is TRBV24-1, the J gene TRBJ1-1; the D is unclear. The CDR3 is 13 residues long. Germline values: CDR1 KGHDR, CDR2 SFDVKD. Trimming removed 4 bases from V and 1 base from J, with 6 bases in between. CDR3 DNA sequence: TGTGCCACCAGTGAAGGGCGGAACACTGAAGCTTTCTTT. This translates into CATSEGRNTEAFF.

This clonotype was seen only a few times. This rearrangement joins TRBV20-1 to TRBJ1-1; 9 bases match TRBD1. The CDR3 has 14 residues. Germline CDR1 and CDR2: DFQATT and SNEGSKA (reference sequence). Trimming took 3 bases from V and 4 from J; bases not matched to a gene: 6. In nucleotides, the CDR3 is TGCAGTGCTAGCTCCGGGACAGGGTTCACTGAAGCTTTCTTT. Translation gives CSASSGTGFTEAFF.